The clone carrying this TCR beta chain was found a few times. These data come from a study of blood T cell repertoires in COVID-19. The germline CDR1 and CDR2 sequences are SGHRS and YFSETQ. The V end was cut by 2 bases, the J end by 4 bases, with 9 bases between. This CDR3 spans 13 amino acids. In the original analysis: It was from reference gene primer amplification that nucleated cell counts were estimated. The repertoire was sequenced with immunoSEQ multiplex PCR; TCRdb's copy has only in-frame clones and lacks some. The V and J calls and clone size were taken over from that table, and D and trimming were inferred from the DNA. Seen here are under 300,000 clones, around 86% observed once, and the top ten hold around 2.2%.

This sequence was found in a man younger than 40 who had recovered from COVID-19. The chain employs TRBV5-1 and TRBJ1-1, with D possibly TRBD1 on 6 matching bases. Source material: peripheral blood. The CDR3 reads CASSFTGSTEAFF. The CDR3 region has the DNA TGCGCCAGCAGCTTCACAGGGAGCACTGAAGCTTTCTTT.